Below are 22 T cell receptor beta chains sequenced from a single sample in a study of T cell changes during pregnancy in multiple sclerosis. Generated by immunoSEQ multiplex PCR, the TCRdb table keeps only in-frame clones and is missing some. The data contain approximately 30,000 clones, roughly 90% of them singletons. The sample was CD8+ T cells from peripheral blood mononuclear cells, taken in the second trimester of pregnancy. Receptors were obtained from a female donor with multiple sclerosis, enrolled in a pregnancy study.

CDR3 in DNA: TGCGCCAGCCATCTACATTTCGCGACTAGCGGGGGAGATACGCAGTATTTT. It translates to CASHLHFATSGGDTQYF. This chain joins TRBV10-2 and TRBJ2-3; 12 bases fit TRBD2. From germline, CDR1 is WSHSY and CDR2 SAAADI. Trimming took 8 bases from V and 5 from J; bases not matched to a gene: 14. CDR3 size: 17 residues.

The rearrangement joins TRBV9 to TRBJ1-4, with 8 nucleotides matching TRBD1. J was trimmed by 8 bases and V by 0 bases; bases with no gene match: 9. The CDR3 runs to 16 residues. Looked up from germline, CDR1 is SGDLS and CDR2 is YYNGEE. DNA for the CDR3: TGTGCCAGCAGCGTAGACTTGTCCAGGGGGCGAGAAAAACTGTTTTTT. It codes for CASSVDLSRGREKLFF.

Details on this clone: Mismatch with germline at one junction end may stem from a read error. This chain connects TRBV7-7 to TRBJ2-7; no reliable D call. The germline CDR1 and CDR2 sequences are SSHAT and FNYEAQ (reference sequence). The CDR3 contains 13 residues. In nucleotides, the CDR3 is TGTGCTAGCAGCTTAGGGCCTCTCTACGAGCAGTACTTC. Encoded protein: CASSLGPLYEQYF.

The chain combines TRBV28 with TRBJ1-1, with 10 bases that match TRBD1. Trimming removed 4 bases from V and 8 bases from J; junction bases left unmatched: 1. The CDR3 sequence is 12 residues long. CDR1 and CDR2 from the germline V gene are MDHEN and SYDVKM. CDR3 sequence reads: CASSWTGGEAFF. The CDR3 nucleotides read TGTGCCAGCAGTTGGACAGGGGGGGAAGCTTTCTTT.

This clone was seen many times. The V gene is TRBV6-1, the J gene TRBJ1-2; possible D gene TRBD1, 6 bases. Germline CDR1 is MNHNS and CDR2 is SASEGT. Trimming cost V 6 bases and J 8 bases, with 13 bases left between them. The CDR3 runs 12 residues. CDR3 amino acids: CASRGQSVGYTF. CDR3 nucleotide sequence: TGTGCCAGCAGAGGACAGTCTGTCGGCTACACCTTC.

This sequence joins TRBV9 and TRBJ2-7; 7 nucleotides line up with TRBD2. The trim removed 4 bases at V and 3 bases at J, leaving 10 bases unmatched. From germline, CDR1 is SGDLS and CDR2 YYNGEE. The CDR3 extends over 15 amino acids. The CDR3 is CASSPWGGIGYEQYF. The CDR3 nucleotides read TGTGCCAGCAGCCCCTGGGGGGGGATTGGCTACGAGCAGTACTTC.

The chain uses TRBV19 and TRBJ2-2; D perhaps matches TRBD2 (5 bases). Germline V gives CDR1 LNHDA, CDR2 SQIVND (reference sequence). The CDR3 runs to 14 residues. V lost 6 bases, J lost 1 base, and 9 bases lay in between. CDR3 sequence: CASSVLENTGELFF. CDR3 DNA sequence: TGTGCCAGTAGCGTACTAGAGAACACCGGGGAGCTGTTTTTT.

This clone came up once. This chain links TRBV27 with TRBJ1-5; D is undetermined. The CDR3 runs 16 residues. Germline CDR1 and CDR2: MNHEY and SMNVEV (reference sequence). V was cut by 5 bases and J by 0 bases, with 14 bases left in between. The DNA for the CDR3 is TGTGCCAGCAGTCCAATCAGTTGGTATAGCAATCAGCCCCAGCATTTT. As protein: CASSPISWYSNQPQHF.

CDR3 loop: CASSLAPRSGGAANEQFF. The CDR3 DNA reads TGTGCCAGCAGCTTAGCGCCCCGTAGCGGGGGGGCCGCAAATGAGCAGTTCTTC. V and J are TRBV7-2 and TRBJ2-1, with 11 bases aligning to TRBD2. Germline CDR1 and CDR2: SGHTA and FQGNSA. Germline trimming cut 0 bases from V and 7 bases from J; bases unmatched to any gene: 11. CDR3 length: 18 residues.

The chain carries TRBV7-8 and TRBJ1-5; 7 nucleotides line up with TRBD1. The ends lost 5 bases at V and 2 bases at J; junction bases unmatched: 9. Germline CDR1 and CDR2: SGHVS and FQNEAQ. The CDR3 has 16 amino acids. CDR3 nucleotides: TGTGCCAGCAGCCTAAGTACTACAGGGGGCAATCAGCCCCAGCATTTT. Its protein product is CASSLSTTGGNQPQHF.

V and J are TRBV9 and TRBJ1-1; 7 nucleotides agree with TRBD1. Germline CDR1 SGDLS, CDR2 YYNGEE. There are 13 residues in the CDR3. V gave up 2 bases and J gave up 4 bases; unmatched junction bases: 2. As DNA, the CDR3 is TGTGCCAGCAGCGTTGGGACAGCCACTGAAGCTTTCTTT. Protein sequence: CASSVGTATEAFF.

This clone has more than one count but fewer than ten. The rearrangement uses TRBV9 and TRBJ2-5, with 11 bases aligning to TRBD2. Trimming took 3 bases from V and 3 from J; bases not matched to a gene: 7. Per germline, CDR1 SGDLS and CDR2 YYNGEE. CDR3 length: 16 residues. The CDR3: CASSAFSGGAKETQYF. The CDR3 DNA reads as TGTGCCAGCAGCGCCTTTAGCGGGGGGGCGAAAGAGACCCAGTACTTC.

V usage is TRBV4-1 and J usage is TRBJ1-2; D remains ambiguous. Trimming left V 4 bases short and J 3 bases short, with 9 bases between. In germline, CDR1 is MGHRA, CDR2 YSYEKL. The CDR3 is 13 amino acids. The CDR3: CASSPKDYYGYTF. The DNA of the CDR3 is TGCGCCAGCAGCCCGAAGGACTACTATGGCTACACCTTC.

The chain employs TRBV5-1 and TRBJ1-6; perhaps TRBD1 as D (5 bases). CDR1 SGHRS and CDR2 YFSETQ come from the germline V gene. Trimming shortened V by 0 bases and J by 7 bases, and 11 bases separated the two germline ends. This CDR3 has 15 residues. The CDR3 sequence is CASSLGQGNNSPLHF. CDR3 in DNA: TGCGCCAGCAGCTTGGGGCAGGGCAACAATTCACCCCTCCACTTT.

The V gene is TRBV9, the J gene TRBJ1-6; TRBD1 aligns across 7 bases. V lost 0 bases, J lost 7 bases, and 1 base stayed unmatched. This CDR3 region has 14 residues. Germline values: CDR1 SGDLS, CDR2 YYNGEE. The CDR3 bases are TGTGCCAGCAGCGTAGGGGACAGAAATTCACCCCTCCACTTT. Protein product: CASSVGDRNSPLHF.

The V call is TRBV2, the J call TRBJ1-4; 7 positions match TRBD1. The CDR3 totals 17 residues. J lost 2 bases, V lost 6 bases, and 12 bases had no gene match. Looked up from germline, CDR1 is SNHLY and CDR2 is FYNNEI. DNA of the CDR3: TGTGCCAGCAGATTGACGCAGGGGGTAGGGACTAATGAAAAACTGTTTTTT. Its protein is CASRLTQGVGTNEKLFF.

This chain uses TRBV7-6 with TRBJ2-1; 10 bases match TRBD2. Germline V gene sequence: CDR1 SGHVS, CDR2 FNYEAQ. J lost 4 bases, V lost 2 bases, and 2 bases had no gene match. This CDR3 contains 15 residues. The CDR3 DNA follows: TGTGCCAGCAGCTTAATACTAGCGGGGTACAATGAGCAGTTCTTC. The encoded protein is CASSLILAGYNEQFF.

The chain employs TRBV5-1 and TRBJ2-3, with 11 bases aligning to TRBD2. CDR3 size: 17 residues. In germline, CDR1 is SGHRS, CDR2 YFSETQ. Unmatched junction bases numbered 6, after V lost 0 bases and J lost 3 bases. CDR3 coding DNA: TGCGCCAGCAGCTTGGAACCTCTAGCGGGGGGAACAGATACGCAGTATTTT. It translates to CASSLEPLAGGTDTQYF.

The V call is TRBV9, the J call TRBJ1-1; 11 bases agree with TRBD1. V trimming: 4 bases; J trimming: 6 bases; junction bases outside the gene matches: 8. The CDR3 loop spans 15 amino acids. Germline CDR1 and CDR2: SGDLS and YYNGEE. Here the CDR3 reads CASSTGQGDLAEAFF. The CDR3 region has the DNA TGTGCCAGCAGCACGGGACAGGGGGACCTCGCTGAAGCTTTCTTT.

The V call is TRBV6-6, the J call TRBJ1-2; D might be TRBD1 (6 bases). Deletions cut 6 bases from V and 8 bases from J, with 13 bases between. CDR1 and CDR2 from the germline V gene are MNHNY and SVGAGI (reference sequence). This CDR3 region has 12 residues. CDR3 bases: TGTGCCAGCAGAGGACAGTCTGTCGGCTACACCTTC. Its translation is CASRGQSVGYTF.

This sequence joins TRBV12-5 and TRBJ1-1; 8 bases line up with TRBD1. The germline CDR1 and CDR2 sequences are LGHNT and FRNRAP. The CDR3 has 14 amino acids. J was trimmed by 3 bases and V by 6 bases; bases with no gene match: 6. DNA of the CDR3: TGTGCTAGTGGCCATCCGGGACAGGACACTGAAGCTTTCTTT. Residues: CASGHPGQDTEAFF.

This chain uses TRBV6-6 with TRBJ2-3; D not resolved. The CDR3 covers 13 residues. V was cut by 5 bases and J by 2 bases, with 8 bases left in between. Germline CDR1 and CDR2: MNHNY and SVGAGI (reference sequence). CDR3 region: CASSGWATDTQYF. The CDR3 nucleotides are TGTGCCAGCAGTGGGTGGGCCACAGATACGCAGTATTTT.